This passage covers 25 T cell receptor beta chains from one sample sequenced in a study of OX40 agonist ivuxolimab in advanced cancers. Some clones are missing from TCRdb's copy, which holds only in-frame ones; the method was immunoSEQ multiplex PCR. The sample consists of about 110,000 clones, roughly 90% of them appearing once. The source was CD4+ or CD8+ T cells sorted from blood, collected in a trial of the OX40 agonist ivuxolimab. These receptors were taken from an adult with an advanced solid tumor such as melanoma, head and neck, liver or kidney cancer.

V gene TRBV27 combines with J gene TRBJ1-2, with D perhaps TRBD1 (6 bases). The CDR3 has 14 residues. V was shortened by 4 bases and J by 2 bases, with 11 bases between the two germline ends. The germline CDR1 and CDR2 sequences are MNHEY and SMNVEV (reference sequence). The CDR3: CASSWDKENYGYTF. The CDR3 DNA follows: TGTGCCAGCAGTTGGGACAAAGAAAACTATGGCTACACCTTC.

In DNA form, the CDR3 reads TGTGCCAGCAGCTTAGCGGCAGGGGGTACCTACGAGCAGTACTTC. Protein sequence: CASSLAAGGTYEQYF. This chain connects TRBV11-3 to TRBJ2-7; 7 bases are a match to TRBD1. The V gene's germline CDR1 is SGHNT and CDR2 YENEEA. The CDR3 runs 15 residues. The V segment lost 1 base and the J segment 2 bases; nucleotides outside the gene matches: 5.

The chain links TRBV7-9 to TRBJ2-5; possible D gene TRBD2, 6 bases. V was cut by 0 bases and J by 1 base, with 9 bases left in between. The CDR3 covers 15 residues. Germline loops: CDR1 SEHNR, CDR2 FQNEAQ (reference sequence). The chain's CDR3 is CASSLARDFQETQYF. In DNA form, the CDR3 reads TGTGCCAGCAGCTTAGCGCGGGACTTCCAAGAGACCCAGTACTTC. The complete variable domain, with remaining parts taken from reference TRBV7-9 and TRBJ2-5, reads DTGVSQNPRHKITKRGQNVTFRCDPISEHNRLYWYRQTLGQGPEFLTYFQNEAQLEKSRLLSDRFSAERPKGSFSTLEIQRTEQGDSAMYLCASSLARDFQETQYFGPGTRLLVL.

The chain carries TRBV6-1 and TRBJ2-1, with D perhaps matching TRBD2 (7 bases). The CDR3 contains 16 residues. The germline gives CDR1 MNHNS, CDR2 SASEGT. V was cut by 4 bases and J by 6 bases, with 19 bases left in between. The CDR3 DNA is TGTGCCAGCAGTGGGGGCTCCGGGGGGCCGGGCAATGAGCAGTTCTTC. Translated: CASSGGSGGPGNEQFF.

The rearrangement joins TRBV5-1 to TRBJ2-7, with a weak D call TRBD1 (6 bases). The V gene's germline CDR1 is SGHRS and CDR2 YFSETQ. The CDR3 loop spans 14 amino acids. Trimming left V 1 base short and J 2 bases short, with 10 bases between. CDR3 loop: CASSLLGGAYEQYF. The CDR3 DNA follows: TGCGCCAGCAGCTTGCTAGGGGGAGCCTACGAGCAGTACTTC.

The chain employs TRBV15 and TRBJ2-3, with 9 bases aligning to TRBD1. CDR3 length: 16 amino acids. The J segment lost 3 bases and the V segment lost 3 bases, leaving 7 bases of the junction unmatched. Germline values: CDR1 LNHNV, CDR2 YYDKDF (reference sequence). The CDR3 loop reads CATSRDRGGSTDTQYF. The CDR3 DNA reads TGTGCCACCAGCAGGGACAGGGGAGGGAGTACAGATACGCAGTATTTT.

The chain recombines TRBV27 with TRBJ2-7; 8 positions match TRBD1. Germline V gene sequence: CDR1 MNHEY, CDR2 SMNVEV (reference sequence). V shed 6 bases, J shed 1 base, and the junction held 2 bases outside the gene matches. This CDR3 comprises 13 residues. CDR3 DNA: TGTGCCAGCAGGCAGGGGGCTTCCTACGAGCAGTACTTC. It translates to CASRQGASYEQYF.

The V and J genes are TRBV7-6 and TRBJ2-1; 10 nucleotides align to TRBD2. This CDR3 is 16 amino acids long. V lost 5 bases to trimming and J lost 4 bases; unmatched junction nucleotides: 8. Germline CDR1 and CDR2: SGHVS and FNYEAQ. CDR3 bases: TGTGCCAGCAGCCAGCTGGTAGCGGGGGGATACAATGAGCAGTTCTTC. Protein sequence: CASSQLVAGGYNEQFF.

In its sample, this clone was seen once. The chain combines TRBV10-3 with TRBJ2-3; possible D gene TRBD1, 5 bases. This CDR3 comprises 15 residues. Trimming shortened V by 3 bases and J by 1 base, and 11 bases separated the two germline ends. The germline gives CDR1 ENHRY, CDR2 SYGVKD. DNA of the CDR3: TGTGCCATCAGTGACAGGGCCCTAGGCACAGATACGCAGTATTTT. Translated: CAISDRALGTDTQYF.

The genes are TRBV29-1 and TRBJ1-6; D possibly corresponds to TRBD1 (5 bases). The V and J ends lost 7 bases and 5 bases respectively, with 15 bases between them. CDR3 length equals 14 residues. Per the germline V gene, CDR1 is SQVTM and CDR2 is ANQGSEA. CDR3 sequence reads: CSDGLGQNNSPLHF. The CDR3 DNA is TGCAGCGATGGGTTGGGGCAGAATAATTCACCCCTCCACTTT.

This clone came up many times. The rearrangement uses TRBV7-2 and TRBJ2-7, with 9 nucleotides matching TRBD1. This CDR3 region has 15 residues. Trimming took 1 base from V and 6 from J; bases not matched to a gene: 7. CDR1 and CDR2 (germline): SGHTA, FQGNSA. The chain's CDR3 is CASSLVSGQGTEQYF. CDR3 DNA sequence: TGTGCCAGCAGCTTAGTTTCGGGACAGGGTACCGAGCAGTACTTC.

The chain employs TRBV7-9 and TRBJ2-1; 9 bases align to TRBD1. This CDR3 region has 19 residues. The V segment lost 4 bases and the J segment 0 bases; nucleotides outside the gene matches: 13. Germline values: CDR1 SEHNR, CDR2 FQNEAQ (reference sequence). CDR3 bases: TGTGCCAGCAGCTCGTCACAGGGGGCCCATCCGAGCTCCTACAATGAGCAGTTCTTC. Translating it yields CASSSSQGAHPSSYNEQFF.

This sequence joins TRBV13 and TRBJ2-7, with 7 bases that match TRBD2. V was pared by 6 bases and J by 6 bases, with 23 bases of the junction left unmatched. Germline V lookup: CDR1 PRHDT, CDR2 FYEKMQ (reference sequence). The CDR3 contains 18 residues. CDR3 residues: CASSYDAGARPPGGEQYF. The DNA for the CDR3 is TGTGCCAGCAGTTACGACGCTGGGGCCCGTCCCCCGGGAGGCGAGCAGTACTTC.

The chain uses TRBV5-5 and TRBJ2-1; perhaps D is TRBD1 or TRBD2 (5 bases each). V gave up 6 bases and J gave up 5 bases, with 18 bases separating them. This CDR3 spans 15 amino acids. Germline loops: CDR1 SGHKS, CDR2 YYEKEE (reference sequence). The CDR3 nucleotides are TGTGCCAGCACCGGACTCCAGGGCCTAGACAATGAGCAGTTCTTC. Its translation is CASTGLQGLDNEQFF.

V is TRBV15 and J is TRBJ1-5; TRBD1 aligns across 8 bases. V lost 0 bases, J lost 7 bases, and 2 bases stayed unmatched. CDR3 length: 14 residues. Germline V gene lookup returns CDR1 LNHNV and CDR2 YYDKDF (reference sequence). The chain's CDR3 is CATSRETGEQPQHF. In DNA, the CDR3 is TGTGCCACCAGCAGAGAGACAGGGGAACAGCCCCAGCATTTT.

The chain uses TRBV5-1 and TRBJ1-4; 10 bases align to TRBD1. Trimming at V came to 3 bases and at J to 3 bases, leaving 8 bases not matched to a gene. Germline V gene sequence: CDR1 SGHRS, CDR2 YFSETQ. The CDR3 covers 17 residues. The CDR3: CASSSRQGAHANEKLFF. The CDR3 region has the DNA TGCGCCAGCAGCTCGCGACAGGGGGCCCACGCTAATGAAAAACTGTTTTTT.

CDR3 DNA sequence: TGTGCCTGGAGTCGCGGACAAGACACTGAAGCTTTCTTT. Translated, it gives CAWSRGQDTEAFF. This chain links TRBV30 with TRBJ1-1, with a tentative D call TRBD1 (5 bases). This CDR3 has 13 residues. CDR1 is GTSNPN, CDR2 SVGIG, per germline (reference sequence). Deletions cut 2 bases from V and 3 bases from J, with 10 bases between.

With respect to this clone: One end of the junction fails to match germline, which may point to a read error. V usage is TRBV5-6 and J usage is TRBJ1-2, with TRBD1 as a possible D gene (5 bases). Germline V gives CDR1 SGHDT, CDR2 YYEEEE. CDR3 size: 17 residues. CDR3 sequence (DNA): TGTGCCAGCAGCTCGGGGGGGTCAGGACGGCTAACTGTGGGACCAATCTTC. This encodes CASSSGGSGRLTVGPIF.

This clone appeared a few times. The DNA of the CDR3 is TGTGCCAGCAGTGAAGGGGGGGGAAGTCAGCCCCAGCATTTT. Its protein product is CASSEGGGSQPQHF. The chain recombines TRBV6-1 with TRBJ1-5; possibly TRBD1 for D (5 bases). Germline V gene lookup returns CDR1 MNHNS and CDR2 SASEGT. V was shortened by 1 base and J by 6 bases, with 10 bases between the two germline ends. This CDR3 spans 14 amino acids.

V is TRBV19 and J is TRBJ2-1; TRBD2 might be the D (7 bases). Germline CDR1 LNHDA, CDR2 SQIVND (reference sequence). V was clipped by 6 bases and J by 5 bases, with 17 bases between them. CDR3 length: 15 amino acids. The CDR3 loop is CASSPPGGSHNEQFF. The DNA for the CDR3 is TGTGCCAGTAGCCCTCCGGGGGGCAGTCACAATGAGCAGTTCTTC.

The chain combines TRBV19 with TRBJ1-3; no clear D. Trimming took off 2 bases at V and 2 bases at J, with 10 bases between the two ends. The CDR3 has 15 amino acids. Germline V CDR1 and CDR2: LNHDA, SQIVND (reference sequence). The chain's CDR3 is CASSIQDLPGNTIYF. Here the CDR3 DNA reads TGTGCCAGTAGTATACAGGACCTCCCTGGAAACACCATATATTTT. Using reference TRBV19 and TRBJ1-3 for the parts outside the CDR3, the full variable domain is DGGITQSPKYLFRKEGQNVTLSCEQNLNHDAMYWYRQDPGQGLRLIYYSQIVNDFQKGDIAEGYSVSREKKESFPLTVTSAQKNPTAFYLCASSIQDLPGNTIYFGEGSWLTVV.

This chain links TRBV5-6 with TRBJ2-5, with 7 bases fitting TRBD1. Unmatched junction bases numbered 6, after V lost 3 bases and J lost 7 bases. The germline CDR1 and CDR2 sequences are SGHDT and YYEEEE. The CDR3 sequence is 13 residues long. This CDR3 is CASSSTGLATQYF. The CDR3 nucleotides read TGTGCCAGCAGCTCGACAGGGTTGGCGACCCAGTACTTC. Full variable domain (missing parts from reference TRBV5-6 and TRBJ2-5): DAGVTQSPTHLIKTRGQQVTLRCSPKSGHDTVSWYQQALGQGPQFIFQYYEEEERQRGNFPDRFSGHQFPNYSSELNVNALLLGDSALYLCASSSTGLATQYFGPGTRLLVL.

The chain joins TRBV5-1 to TRBJ2-2; 8 bases align to TRBD1. The J segment lost 5 bases and the V segment lost 1 base, leaving 4 bases of the junction unmatched. The CDR3 loop spans 15 amino acids. The germline V gene encodes CDR1 SGHRS and CDR2 YFSETQ. The CDR3 here is CASSLNRGWTGELFF. The CDR3, as DNA: TGCGCCAGCAGCTTGAACAGGGGGTGGACCGGGGAGCTGTTTTTT.

The chain joins TRBV6-5 to TRBJ2-2; either TRBD1 or TRBD2 may supply D (5 bases each). The CDR3 consists of 14 residues. Germline V gene data show CDR1 as MNHEY and CDR2 as SVGAGI. The V end lost 10 bases, the J end lost 0 bases, and 12 bases lay between the germline ends. CDR3 in DNA: TGTGCCACCTCGGGACCACCGAACACCGGGGAGCTGTTTTTT. The encoded protein is CATSGPPNTGELFF.

The V call is TRBV19, the J call TRBJ2-1, with D hard to call. CDR1 and CDR2 from the germline V gene are LNHDA and SQIVND (reference sequence). The CDR3 is made up of 12 amino acids. V was pared by 3 bases and J by 6 bases, with 6 bases between. The CDR3, as DNA: TGTGCCAGTAGTATGACCACCAATGAGCAGTTCTTC. Its translation is CASSMTTNEQFF.